This T cell receptor (beta chain) was obtained from a study of neoadjuvant anti-PD-1 for oral cavity cancer. Study-wide results and limits: Larger post-treatment preexisting tumor clones tracked with greater tumor shrinkage. Each response group had just a few patients in TCR analyses.

This clone showed up just a few times. The antigen remains unidentified. Sample time point: after neoadjuvant nivolumab, at surgical resection. Patients were newly diagnosed with stage II-IVA oral cavity squamous cell carcinoma without prior systemic or radiation treatment. This table comes from immunoSEQ multiplex PCR, and its TCRdb copy is limited to in-frame clones, with some not included. This table holds around 5,300 clones, around 60% found once. The receptor was derived from a person aged 40 to 85 with oral cavity squamous cell carcinoma. The sample consisted of tumor tissue, taken after nivolumab (anti-PD-1) treatment.

The CDR3 loop is CASSLPPGYEQYF. CDR3 sequence (DNA): TGTGCCAGCAGCTTACCACCCGGCTACGAGCAGTACTTC. The J gene is TRBJ2-7, the V gene TRBV7-2, with D uncertain. The germline gives CDR1 SGHTA, CDR2 FQGNSA. V was trimmed by 2 bases and J by 3 bases, leaving 8 bases between them. The CDR3 runs to 13 residues.